The source of this T cell receptor beta chain is a study of cytomegalovirus exposure and HLA in healthy donors. The study's findings and limits: In a later analysis, compared with equally common non-associated chains, HLA-associated beta chains were more expanded.

Regarding this clone: The antigen remains unidentified.

Vbeta (60) and Jbeta (13) primers were used in the PCR. Method: immunoSEQ multiplex PCR; TCRdb's copy keeps in-frame clones and lacks some. The table lists 150,000 to 200,000 clones, with roughly 0.74% in the top ten. The sequenced sample was PBMCs. The clonotype originates from a boy between 10 and 17 years old in good health and CMV-seronegative.

CDR3 protein: CASRGTAQETQYF. CDR3 nucleotide sequence: TGTGCCAGCAGGGGGACAGCCCAAGAGACCCAGTACTTC. The chain uses TRBV2 and TRBJ2-5; TRBD1 matches at 7 bases. This CDR3 region has 13 residues. The germline V gene encodes CDR1 SNHLY and CDR2 FYNNEI. V was clipped by 6 bases and J by 1 base; unmatched bases: 2. The entire variable domain, with the rest obtained from reference TRBV2 and TRBJ2-5, is as follows: EPEVTQTPSHQVTQMGQEVILRCVPISNHLYFYWYRQILGQKVEFLVSFYNNEISEKSEIFDDQFSVERPDGSNFTLKIRSTKLEDSAMYFCASRGTAQETQYFGPGTRLLVL.